This passage covers 21 T cell receptor beta chains from one sample sequenced in a study of blood T cell repertoires in COVID-19. TCRdb keeps only in-frame clones here, not all; method: immunoSEQ multiplex PCR. The table lists about 120,000 clones, more than 70% of them singletons. The sequencing input was peripheral blood. All receptors come from a human donor in a cohort sampled during active COVID-19.

The chain combines TRBV19 with TRBJ2-7; 12 bases align to TRBD2. V was clipped by 5 bases and J by 0 bases; unmatched bases: 14. Germline CDR1 reads LNHDA; CDR2 reads SQIVND (reference sequence). This CDR3 is built from 19 residues. As DNA, the CDR3 is TGTGCCAGTAGTCTCTCAACGACTAGCGGGAGTGTGAGCTCCTACGAGCAGTACTTC. Protein product: CASSLSTTSGSVSSYEQYF.

As concerns this clone: This clone may be a read error of a much larger clone one base away. The genes are TRBV7-9 and TRBJ2-7; TRBD1 aligns across 10 bases. The CDR3 has 14 amino acids. Trimming cost V 5 bases and J 2 bases; bases outside gene matches: 3. Germline assignment: CDR1 SEHNR and CDR2 FQNEAQ (reference sequence). The CDR3 loop is CASSAGTGAYEQYF. CDR3 bases: TGTGCCAGCAGCGCCGGGACAGGGGCCTACGAGCAGTACTTC.

The chain's CDR3 is CASSLVGTGHWSTYF. CDR3 coding DNA: TGTGCCAGCAGCTTAGTTGGGACGGGACATTGGAGTACGTACTTC. The rearrangement links TRBV11-2 to TRBJ2-7; maybe TRBD1 (6 bases). The CDR3 totals 15 residues. The V end lost 1 base, the J end lost 12 bases, and 22 bases lay between the germline ends. CDR1 is SGHAT, CDR2 FQNNGV, per germline.

The gene calls are TRBV4-1 and TRBJ1-1, with 7 bases that match TRBD1. Germline V gene sequence: CDR1 MGHRA, CDR2 YSYEKL. The CDR3 is made up of 17 amino acids. The ends lost 3 bases at V and 3 bases at J; junction bases unmatched: 13. The CDR3: CASSQDPFGTDYTEAFF. CDR3 coding DNA: TGCGCCAGCAGCCAGGATCCATTCGGGACAGATTACACTGAAGCTTTCTTT.

The chain carries TRBV28 and TRBJ2-7; possibly TRBD1 for D (6 bases). This CDR3 is 13 amino acids long. The ends were cut back, 5 bases at V and 0 bases at J, with 8 bases in the middle. CDR1 is MDHEN, CDR2 SYDVKM, per germline. In nucleotides, the CDR3 is TGTGCCAGCAGTCGACAGGACTCCTACGAGCAGTACTTC. Protein: CASSRQDSYEQYF.

This chain joins TRBV19 and TRBJ2-5; D perhaps matches TRBD1 (6 bases). V lost 3 bases to trimming and J lost 2 bases, with 7 bases between them. The germline CDR1 and CDR2 sequences are LNHDA and SQIVND (reference sequence). The CDR3 totals 13 residues. In nucleotides, the CDR3 is TGTGCCAGTAGTATTACAGGGCAAGAGACCCAGTACTTC. It codes for CASSITGQETQYF.

The V gene is TRBV6-2 or TRBV6-3, the J gene TRBJ1-5; 8 bases are a match to TRBD1. CDR1 and CDR2 (germline): MNHEY, SVGEGT. Trimming took 5 bases from V and 0 from J; bases not matched to a gene: 6. The CDR3 totals 16 residues. Written as DNA, the CDR3 is TGTGCCAGCAGTGGAGACAGGGGTTATAGCAATCAGCCCCAGCATTTT. Encoded protein: CASSGDRGYSNQPQHF.

V and J are TRBV3-1 (or the pseudogene TRBV3-2) and TRBJ2-6; weak D call: TRBD1 (5 bases). This CDR3 comprises 15 residues. Germline V gene data show CDR1 as LGHDT and CDR2 as YNNKEL (reference sequence). V was trimmed by 4 bases and J by 0 bases, leaving 7 bases between them. CDR3 in amino acids: CASSRQSSGANVLTF. CDR3 in DNA: TGTGCCAGCAGCCGACAGAGCTCTGGGGCCAACGTCCTGACTTTC.

This sequence joins TRBV9 and TRBJ1-1, with D tentatively TRBD1 (5 bases). Looked up from germline, CDR1 is SGDLS and CDR2 is YYNGEE. This CDR3 spans 15 amino acids. V was shortened by 3 bases and J by 0 bases, with 12 bases between the two germline ends. CDR3 DNA: TGTGCCAGCAGCGCCGCCCAGACAGTGAACACTGAAGCTTTCTTT. This sequence encodes CASSAAQTVNTEAFF.

The rearrangement links TRBV18 to TRBJ1-2; D is perhaps TRBD1 (5 bases). V dropped 5 bases and J dropped 3 bases, with 7 bases sitting between them. The CDR3 loop spans 12 amino acids. Germline V gives CDR1 KGHSH, CDR2 LQKENI. Here the CDR3 DNA reads TGTGCCAGCTCAGGGGCCGACTATGGCTACACCTTC. Translation: CASSGADYGYTF.

This chain links TRBV11-2 with TRBJ2-7; TRBD2 is a possible D gene (6 bases). Germline V gives CDR1 SGHAT, CDR2 FQNNGV. Between the trimmed V and J ends, which lost 0 bases and 5 bases, there was a span of 8 bases. The CDR3 sequence is 13 residues long. The CDR3 bases are TGTGCCAGCAGCTTAGAGCGGGGAAACGAGCAGTACTTC. Translation gives CASSLERGNEQYF.

The chain is built from TRBV4-1 and TRBJ2-2; TRBD1 agrees at 7 bases. The germline V gene encodes CDR1 MGHRA and CDR2 YSYEKL. The length of the CDR3 is 15 residues. J was trimmed by 1 base and V by 3 bases; bases with no gene match: 2. The CDR3 sequence is CASSHGDRNTGELFF. CDR3 nucleotide sequence: TGCGCCAGCAGCCATGGGGACAGGAACACCGGGGAGCTGTTTTTT.

The chain links TRBV5-1 to TRBJ1-1, with a possible D match to TRBD1 (5 bases). CDR1 and CDR2 from the germline V gene are SGHRS and YFSETQ. V lost 4 bases and J 4 bases, leaving 11 bases between the germline ends. This CDR3 is 13 amino acids long. The CDR3 reads CASSPRASTEAFF. The DNA of the CDR3 is TGCGCCAGCAGCCCCAGGGCATCCACTGAAGCTTTCTTT.

This clone appeared a single time. This chain connects TRBV15 to TRBJ2-7, with 9 bases that match TRBD1. CDR1 is LNHNV and CDR2 is YYDKDF in the germline V gene (reference sequence). V lost 0 bases, J lost 6 bases, and 15 bases stayed unmatched. The CDR3 contains 18 residues. DNA for the CDR3: TGTGCCACCAGCAGAGATAGGAGGAGGACAGGGGTACATGGCGAGCAGTACTTC. Its translation is CATSRDRRRTGVHGEQYF.

This clone has just a few counts. The V and J genes are TRBV11-2 and TRBJ2-7, with unresolved D. From germline, CDR1 is SGHAT and CDR2 FQNNGV. With 1 base removed from V and 4 bases from J, the gap between germline ends came to 11 bases. The CDR3 spans 14 residues. The CDR3 bases are TGTGCCAGCAGCTTAGGCCCTCGACTGTACGAGCAGTACTTC. Its translation is CASSLGPRLYEQYF.

The rearrangement uses TRBV10-3 and TRBJ2-1; D unclear. The V end was cut by 7 bases, the J end by 8 bases, with 12 bases between. The CDR3 length is 12 residues. CDR1 is ENHRY, CDR2 SYGVKD, per germline. CDR3 amino acids: CAIKDVEDEQFF. In DNA, the CDR3 is TGTGCCATCAAGGATGTAGAGGATGAGCAGTTCTTC.

The V and J genes are TRBV27 and TRBJ2-7; the D gene is possibly TRBD2 (5 bases). V dropped 6 bases and J dropped 2 bases, with 14 bases sitting between them. Germline CDR1 is MNHEY and CDR2 is SMNVEV (reference sequence). CDR3 length equals 14 residues. CDR3 nucleotide sequence: TGTGCCAGCAGCAGGAGACTACCACCCTACGAGCAGTACTTC. This gives the protein CASSRRLPPYEQYF.

The rearrangement links TRBV7-9 to TRBJ1-1, with D perhaps matching TRBD1 (6 bases). Trimming shortened V by 5 bases and J by 5 bases, and 24 bases separated the two germline ends. Per the germline V gene, CDR1 is SEHNR and CDR2 is FQNEAQ (reference sequence). This CDR3 spans 17 amino acids. The CDR3 sequence is CASSPQGGRGWWTEAFF. CDR3 coding DNA: TGTGCCAGCAGCCCCCAAGGAGGCAGGGGTTGGTGGACTGAAGCTTTCTTT. The variable domain in full, with the rest retrieved from reference TRBV7-9 and TRBJ1-1, is DTGVSQNPRHKITKRGQNVTFRCDPISEHNRLYWYRQTLGQGPEFLTYFQNEAQLEKSRLLSDRFSAERPKGSFSTLEIQRTEQGDSAMYLCASSPQGGRGWWTEAFFGQGTRLTVV.

The gene calls are TRBV27 and TRBJ2-5; the match to TRBD1 covers 9 bases. The V gene's germline CDR1 is MNHEY and CDR2 SMNVEV (reference sequence). The J segment lost 5 bases and the V segment lost 6 bases, leaving 4 bases of the junction unmatched. This CDR3 comprises 13 residues. This CDR3 reads CASRGQGRETQYF. DNA of the CDR3: TGTGCCAGCAGAGGACAGGGGAGGGAGACCCAGTACTTC.

The chain employs TRBV30 and TRBJ1-5; no definite D call. Trimming left V 1 base short and J 3 bases short, with 19 bases between. CDR1 and CDR2 (germline): GTSNPN, SVGIG (reference sequence). The CDR3 covers 17 residues. The CDR3 DNA reads as TGTGCCTGGAGTGACGACTGGGGAGGGCCCCACAATCAGCCCCAGCATTTT. Translating gives CAWSDDWGGPHNQPQHF.

The gene calls are TRBV10-3 and TRBJ2-7; D is uncertain. The CDR3 totals 13 residues. In germline, CDR1 is ENHRY, CDR2 SYGVKD. V lost 2 bases and J lost 0, with 5 bases in between. The CDR3 DNA follows: TGTGCCATCAGTGAGGGCAACTCCTACGAGCAGTACTTC. Amino acid sequence: CAISEGNSYEQYF.